This is a list of T cell receptor beta chains from one sample in a study of cytomegalovirus exposure and HLA in healthy donors. Clones were sequenced by immunoSEQ multiplex PCR, and TCRdb holds only the in-frame ones, with some missing. The data show 120,000 or so clones, under 85% seen once. Sample: PBMCs. These receptors were obtained from a human donor in good health. Both conserved end residues are part of each CDR3. Each record gives: clone size, D gene, J gene, V gene, CDR3 protein, CDR3 DNA. The D gene is left open where the match is weak. Clone size is given for some rows only: seen once, a few or many times, or a class if the clone is expanded.

-,TRBD1,TRBJ1-4,TRBV5-1,CASSLGQGMGTTNEKLFF,TGCGCCAGCAGCTTGGGACAGGGAATGGGGACAACTAATGAAAAACTGTTTTTT
-,TRBD1,TRBJ1-1,TRBV6-5,CASSGSRDRNTEAFF,TGTGCCAGCAGTGGGTCCCGGGACAGGAACACTGAAGCTTTCTTT
once,TRBD2,TRBJ2-7,TRBV30,CAWDPPSGETYEQYF,TGTGCCTGGGACCCCCCTAGCGGGGAGACCTACGAGCAGTACTTC
once,TRBD1,TRBJ2-7,TRBV6-5,CASTYSSGTGSEQYF,TGTGCCAGCACCTATTCTTCCGGGACAGGGAGCGAGCAGTACTTC
-,TRBD1,TRBJ1-5,TRBV28,CASSFVRGTTLSNQPQHF,TGTGCCAGCAGTTTTGTCAGGGGGACAACCCTTAGCAATCAGCCCCAGCATTTT
-,TRBD1,TRBJ2-2,TRBV27,CASKQQGVNTGELFF,TGTGCCAGTAAACAACAGGGGGTGAACACCGGGGAGCTGTTTTTT
-,TRBD1,TRBJ1-1,TRBV29-1,CSVTGGEGMNTEAFF,TGCAGCGTTACAGGGGGCGAGGGTATGAACACTGAAGCTTTCTTT
-,TRBD2,TRBJ2-3,TRBV5-1,CASSTSAGGISTDTQYF,TGCGCCAGCAGTACCTCGGCGGGGGGGATTAGCACAGATACGCAGTATTTT
-,-,TRBJ2-1,TRBV6-6,CASSPQGGTYNEQFF,TGTGCCAGCAGTCCACAGGGGGGGACCTACAATGAGCAGTTCTTC
-,TRBD2,TRBJ2-5,TRBV10-3,CAISEWEGRETQYF,TGTGCCATCAGTGAGTGGGAGGGAAGGGAGACCCAGTACTTC
-,TRBD1,TRBJ2-7,TRBV6-5,CASSYSNRGHEQYF,TGTGCCAGCAGTTACTCGAACAGGGGCCACGAGCAGTACTTC